A single sample gave rise to the 15 T cell receptor beta chains below, sequenced in a study of OX40 agonist ivuxolimab in advanced cancers. Library construction relied on the immunoSEQ multiplex PCR assay. The immuneACCESS repertoire file appears here via TCRdb, limited to in-frame rearrangements. These files lack a portion of the clones; in checked studies, under half of the deficit traces to unresolved V genes, and the cause of the others is not known. Across this sample there are 100,000 to 150,000 clones, with roughly 90% seen only once. Under 0.95% of the sample is taken by the ten largest. This specimen consisted of CD4+ or CD8+ T cells sorted from blood, obtained in a trial of the OX40 agonist ivuxolimab. The receptors were gathered from an adult with an advanced solid tumor such as melanoma, head and neck, liver or kidney cancer.

This chain connects TRBV29-1 to TRBJ1-2; D gene ambiguous. This CDR3 has 11 amino acids. Germline loops: CDR1 SQVTM, CDR2 ANQGSEA. V dropped 2 bases and J dropped 7 bases, with 8 bases sitting between them. CDR3 amino acids: CSVEWLGGYTF. In DNA form, the CDR3 reads TGCAGCGTTGAATGGCTGGGTGGCTACACCTTC.

This clone was found a few times. This sequence joins TRBV9 and TRBJ1-2; D possibly corresponds to TRBD1 (5 bases). CDR3 length: 14 residues. V lost 4 bases and J 7 bases, leaving 17 bases between the germline ends. Germline CDR1 and CDR2: SGDLS and YYNGEE. CDR3 DNA sequence: TGTGCCAGCAGCCCCCCAGCAGGGTTAAGTGGCTACACCTTC. Protein product: CASSPPAGLSGYTF.

The chain recombines TRBV28 with TRBJ2-7; possibly TRBD1 for D (6 bases). This CDR3 has 17 residues. The V end was cut by 6 bases, the J end by 2 bases, with 23 bases between. Germline V gives CDR1 MDHEN, CDR2 SYDVKM. CDR3 nucleotides: TGTGCCAGCAGCGAGACCCTGGGAAGGGGGTATCCCTACGAGCAGTACTTC. Translating it yields CASSETLGRGYPYEQYF.

J is TRBJ1-3 and V is TRBV19; D gene uncertain. V lost 8 bases to trimming and J lost 0 bases, with 11 bases between them. The CDR3 has 14 amino acids. Germline-derived CDR1 and CDR2 are LNHDA and SQIVND (reference sequence). DNA of the CDR3: TGTGCCAGTGCCCCTGGGAGCTCTGGAAACACCATATATTTT. It is translated as CASAPGSSGNTIYF.

The V call is TRBV28, the J call TRBJ2-7, with TRBD1 matching 11 bases. Germline V CDR1 and CDR2: MDHEN, SYDVKM. The CDR3 is made up of 15 amino acids. Trimming removed 6 bases from V and 2 bases from J; junction bases left unmatched: 6. CDR3 bases: TGTGCCAGCAGGGGGGGGACAGGGGGAACCTACGAGCAGTACTTC. This translates into CASRGGTGGTYEQYF.

The CDR3 DNA is TGCGCCAGCTCGGAAGTCCAGGGGGCGGGAGAGACCCAGTACTTC. Protein sequence: CASSEVQGAGETQYF. The V and J genes are TRBV4-3 and TRBJ2-5; TRBD1 matches 8 bases. Germline trimming cut 8 bases from V and 4 bases from J; bases unmatched to any gene: 12. The germline V gene has CDR1 LGHNA and CDR2 YSLEER. There are 15 residues in the CDR3.

The V call is TRBV28, the J call TRBJ2-4; a possible D gene is TRBD2 (6 bases). Germline V gene sequence: CDR1 MDHEN, CDR2 SYDVKM. The V end lost 2 bases, the J end lost 3 bases, and 11 bases lay between the germline ends. CDR3 length equals 15 residues. CDR3 coding DNA: TGTGCCAGCAGTTTAGGGCGGGGTGGCAAAAACATTCAGTACTTC. Its translation: CASSLGRGGKNIQYF.

The chain uses TRBV7-6 and TRBJ1-1, with D unclear. Looked up from germline, CDR1 is SGHVS and CDR2 is FNYEAQ. The V end lost 7 bases, the J end lost 1 base, and 16 bases lay between the germline ends. The CDR3 totals 15 residues. The CDR3 region has the DNA TGTGCCAGCACCGTGGCTTGGGCAGCGAACACTGAAGCTTTCTTT. Amino acid sequence: CASTVAWAANTEAFF.

This clone was detected once. The chain has TRBV5-4 and TRBJ1-2, with TRBD1 matching over 11 bases. Germline V lookup: CDR1 SGHNT, CDR2 YYREEE (reference sequence). The CDR3 contains 15 residues. Trimming cost V 4 bases and J 6 bases; bases outside gene matches: 8. In DNA form, the CDR3 reads TGTGCCAGCAGCCAAGGGACAGGGGGTCTTCATGGCTACACCTTC. Its translation is CASSQGTGGLHGYTF.

The genes are TRBV11-2 and TRBJ1-1; 8 nucleotides line up with TRBD1. V was pared by 5 bases and J by 4 bases, with 12 bases of the junction left unmatched. CDR3 length: 16 amino acids. The germline V gene encodes CDR1 SGHAT and CDR2 FQNNGV. The CDR3 reads CASSRQGPGIPTEAFF. In DNA form, the CDR3 reads TGTGCCAGCAGCCGACAGGGGCCAGGTATCCCCACTGAAGCTTTCTTT.

The V and J genes are TRBV10-3 and TRBJ1-5; D might be TRBD1 (6 bases). V was shortened by 3 bases and J by 5 bases, with 11 bases between the two germline ends. The CDR3 loop spans 14 amino acids. Germline CDR1 is ENHRY and CDR2 is SYGVKD. Here the CDR3 reads CAISEQGLDQPQHF. The CDR3 coding sequence is TGTGCCATCAGTGAACAGGGACTTGATCAGCCCCAGCATTTT.

The sample holds one count of this clone. This chain connects TRBV6-5 to TRBJ1-1, with 7 bases matching TRBD1. There are 15 residues in the CDR3. V shed 4 bases, J shed 1 base, and the junction held 6 bases outside the gene matches. Per the germline V gene, CDR1 is MNHEY and CDR2 is SVGAGI. CDR3: CASSFNRGANTEAFF. CDR3 nucleotide sequence: TGTGCCAGCAGTTTCAACAGGGGCGCGAACACTGAAGCTTTCTTT.

V gene TRBV7-6 combines with J gene TRBJ2-5; D gene ambiguous. This CDR3 has 15 amino acids. CDR1 and CDR2 from the germline V gene are SGHVS and FNYEAQ. Deletions cut 5 bases from V and 2 bases from J, with 15 bases between. The CDR3 reads CASSQRPATQETQYF. The CDR3 region has the DNA TGTGCCAGCAGCCAAAGACCGGCGACACAAGAGACCCAGTACTTC.

The CDR3 coding sequence is TGTGCCAGCAGCTTGCCCGGACTGGGGGATCTTGAGCAGTACTTC. Residues: CASSLPGLGDLEQYF. The rearrangement joins TRBV7-2 to TRBJ2-7; the D gene could be TRBD1 or TRBD2 (5 bases each). Trimming stripped 3 bases from V and 7 bases from J, with 19 bases between. CDR3 size: 15 residues. CDR1 and CDR2 (germline): SGHTA, FQGNSA.

The CDR3 DNA reads TGTGCCAGTAGTGGCTATGCCGGGACAGGGACCAACACCGGGGAGCTGTTTTTT. Its translation is CASSGYAGTGTNTGELFF. V is TRBV19 and J is TRBJ2-2; 9 bases are a match to TRBD1. The germline CDR1 and CDR2 sequences are LNHDA and SQIVND (reference sequence). After removal of 5 bases from V and 2 bases from J, the junction contained 12 bases not matched to a gene. CDR3 size: 18 residues.